The sequence of this T cell receptor (beta chain) was determined in a study of vaccination and CD4 T cells after COVID-19. The length of the CDR3 is 13 residues. From germline, CDR1 is SGDLS and CDR2 YYNGEE. Trimming took 4 bases from V and 4 from J, leaving 11 bases between them. Sequencing of DNA taken from cultured CD4+ T cells relied on the Oncomine TCR Beta short-read assay. Once CD4+ T cells had been cultured, genomic DNA was extracted from them. A single record per CDR3 protein comes from TCRdb applying MiXCR to the PCR reads. The sample includes about 18,000 distinct CDR3 sequences, 40% to 50% of them seen just once. The sample's treatment: roughly 11-day PBMC culture with coronavirus spike peptide pools or control peptides (ViraFEST assay). Negative-selection isolation of CD4+ T cells was performed after approximately 10 days of culture. This clonotype was detected only once. The antigen is not known.

General observations from the study: For convalescent patients, a median about 86% of reactive clones surfaced exclusively after vaccination.

The chain recombines TRBV9 with TRBJ1-2; the D is unclear. The clonotype was recovered from a human donor who had recovered from COVID-19. The material was CD4+ T cells from blood, cultured in vitro, obtained after SARS-CoV-2 vaccination. The DNA of the CDR3 is TGTGCCAGCAGCTCCCGCCGGGCCTATGGCTACACCTTC. This sequence encodes CASSSRRAYGYTF.